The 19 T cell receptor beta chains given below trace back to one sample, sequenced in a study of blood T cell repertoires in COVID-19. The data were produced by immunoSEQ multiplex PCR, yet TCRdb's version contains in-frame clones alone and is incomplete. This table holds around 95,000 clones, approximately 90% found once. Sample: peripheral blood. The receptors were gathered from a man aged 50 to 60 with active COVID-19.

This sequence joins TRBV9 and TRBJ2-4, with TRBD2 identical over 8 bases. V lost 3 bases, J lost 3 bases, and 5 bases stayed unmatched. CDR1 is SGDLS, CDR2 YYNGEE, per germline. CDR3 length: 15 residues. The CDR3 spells CASSAGLVGKNIQYF. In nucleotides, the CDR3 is TGTGCCAGCAGCGCGGGACTAGTTGGCAAAAACATTCAGTACTTC.

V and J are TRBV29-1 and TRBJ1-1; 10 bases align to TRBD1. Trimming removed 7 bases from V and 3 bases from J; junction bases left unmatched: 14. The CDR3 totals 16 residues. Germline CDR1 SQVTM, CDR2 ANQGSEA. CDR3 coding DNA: TGCAGCGCCCGGACAGGGGGGGTATGGGGAGACACTGAAGCTTTCTTT. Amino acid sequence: CSARTGGVWGDTEAFF.

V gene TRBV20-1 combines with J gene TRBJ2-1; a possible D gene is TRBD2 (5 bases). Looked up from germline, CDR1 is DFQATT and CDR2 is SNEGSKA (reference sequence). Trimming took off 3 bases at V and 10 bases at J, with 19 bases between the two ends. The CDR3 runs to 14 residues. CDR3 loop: CSASFRLALGEQFF. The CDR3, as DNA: TGCAGTGCTAGTTTCCGGCTAGCCCTGGGAGAGCAGTTCTTC.

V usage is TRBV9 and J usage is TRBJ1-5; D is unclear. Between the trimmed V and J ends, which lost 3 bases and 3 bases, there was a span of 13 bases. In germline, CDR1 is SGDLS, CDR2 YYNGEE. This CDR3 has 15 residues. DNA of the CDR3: TGTGCCAGCAGCGCATTTGGCACATACAATCAGCCCCAGCATTTT. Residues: CASSAFGTYNQPQHF.

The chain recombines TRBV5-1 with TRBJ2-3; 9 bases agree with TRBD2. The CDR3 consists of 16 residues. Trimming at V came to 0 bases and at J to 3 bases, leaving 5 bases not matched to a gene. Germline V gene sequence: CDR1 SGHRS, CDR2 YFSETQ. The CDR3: CASSLDSGGATDTQYF. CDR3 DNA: TGCGCCAGCAGCTTGGATAGCGGGGGAGCAACAGATACGCAGTATTTT.

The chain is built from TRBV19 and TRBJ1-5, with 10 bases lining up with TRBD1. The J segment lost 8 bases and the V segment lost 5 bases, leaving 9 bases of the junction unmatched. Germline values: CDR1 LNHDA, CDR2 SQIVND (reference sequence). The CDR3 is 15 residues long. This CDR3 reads CASSSYRDRGEPQHF. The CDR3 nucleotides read TGTGCCAGTAGTTCGTACCGGGACAGGGGAGAGCCCCAGCATTTT.

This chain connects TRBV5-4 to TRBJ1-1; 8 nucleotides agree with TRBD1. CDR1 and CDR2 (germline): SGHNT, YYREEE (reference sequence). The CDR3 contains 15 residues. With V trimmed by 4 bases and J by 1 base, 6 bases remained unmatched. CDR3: CASSARTGTNTEAFF. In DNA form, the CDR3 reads TGTGCCAGCAGCGCGAGGACAGGGACGAACACTGAAGCTTTCTTT.

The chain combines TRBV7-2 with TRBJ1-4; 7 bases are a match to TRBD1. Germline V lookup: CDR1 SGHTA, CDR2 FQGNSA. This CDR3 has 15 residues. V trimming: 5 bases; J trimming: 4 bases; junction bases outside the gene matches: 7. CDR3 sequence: CASSPQTGYNEKLFF. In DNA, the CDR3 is TGTGCCAGCAGCCCTCAGACAGGGTATAATGAAAAACTGTTTTTT.

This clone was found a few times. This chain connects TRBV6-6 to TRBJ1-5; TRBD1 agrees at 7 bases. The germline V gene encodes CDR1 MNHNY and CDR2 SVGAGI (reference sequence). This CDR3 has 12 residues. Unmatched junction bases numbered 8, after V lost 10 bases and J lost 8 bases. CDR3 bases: TGTGCCACCCAGACAGGGAGTGAGCCCCAGCATTTT. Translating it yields CATQTGSEPQHF.

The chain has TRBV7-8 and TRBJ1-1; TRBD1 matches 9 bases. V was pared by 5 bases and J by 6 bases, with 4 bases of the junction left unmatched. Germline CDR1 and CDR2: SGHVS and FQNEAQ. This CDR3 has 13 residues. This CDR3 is CASSAQGAAEAFF. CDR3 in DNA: TGTGCCAGCAGCGCACAGGGGGCTGCTGAAGCTTTCTTT.

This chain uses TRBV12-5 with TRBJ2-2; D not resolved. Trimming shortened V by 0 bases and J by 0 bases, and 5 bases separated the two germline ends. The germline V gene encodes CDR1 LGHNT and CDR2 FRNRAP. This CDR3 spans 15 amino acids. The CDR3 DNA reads TGTGCTAGTGGTTTGGTAAGCCCGAACACCGGGGAGCTGTTTTTT. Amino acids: CASGLVSPNTGELFF.

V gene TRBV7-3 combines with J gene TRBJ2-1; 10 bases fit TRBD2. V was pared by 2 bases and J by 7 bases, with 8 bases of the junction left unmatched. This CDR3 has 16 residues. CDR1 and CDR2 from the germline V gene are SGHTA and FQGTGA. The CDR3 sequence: CASSLLPAGGPNEQFF. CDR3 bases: TGTGCCAGCAGCTTACTCCCAGCGGGGGGGCCTAATGAGCAGTTCTTC.

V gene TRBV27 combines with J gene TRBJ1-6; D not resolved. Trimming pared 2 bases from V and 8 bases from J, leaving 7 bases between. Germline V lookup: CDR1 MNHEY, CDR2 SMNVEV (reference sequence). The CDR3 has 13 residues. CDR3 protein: CASSLREHSPLHF. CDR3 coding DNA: TGTGCCAGCAGTTTACGGGAGCATTCACCCCTCCACTTT.

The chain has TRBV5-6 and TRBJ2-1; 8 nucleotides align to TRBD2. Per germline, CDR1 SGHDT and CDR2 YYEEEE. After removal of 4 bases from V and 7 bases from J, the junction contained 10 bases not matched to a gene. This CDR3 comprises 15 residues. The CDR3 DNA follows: TGTGCCAGCAGCGTCACTAGCGGCAGAGATAATGAGCAGTTCTTC. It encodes CASSVTSGRDNEQFF.

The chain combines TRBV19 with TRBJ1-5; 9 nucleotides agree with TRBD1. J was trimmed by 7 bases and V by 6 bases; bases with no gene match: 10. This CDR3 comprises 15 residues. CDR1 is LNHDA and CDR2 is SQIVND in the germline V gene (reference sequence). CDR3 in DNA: TGTGCCAGTAGAACTGTTAGGACAGGGGAACAGCCCCAGCATTTT. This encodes CASRTVRTGEQPQHF.

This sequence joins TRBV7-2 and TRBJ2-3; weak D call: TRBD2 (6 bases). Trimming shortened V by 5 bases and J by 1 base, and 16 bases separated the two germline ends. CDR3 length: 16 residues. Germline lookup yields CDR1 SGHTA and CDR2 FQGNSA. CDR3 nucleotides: TGTGCCAGCAGCGCCCGGGGAGGAGGGGGCACAGATACGCAGTATTTT. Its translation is CASSARGGGGTDTQYF.

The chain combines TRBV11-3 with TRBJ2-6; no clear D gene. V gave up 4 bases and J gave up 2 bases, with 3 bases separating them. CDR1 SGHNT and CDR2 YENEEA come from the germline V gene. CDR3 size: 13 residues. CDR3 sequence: CASSSAGANVLTF. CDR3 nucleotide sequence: TGTGCCAGCAGCTCGGCTGGGGCCAACGTCCTGACTTTC.

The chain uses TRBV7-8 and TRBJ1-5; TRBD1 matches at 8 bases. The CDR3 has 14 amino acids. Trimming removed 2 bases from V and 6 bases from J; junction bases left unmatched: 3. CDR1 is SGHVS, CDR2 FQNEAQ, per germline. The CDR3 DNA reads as TGTGCCAGCAGCTTACAGGGGGCTCGTCAGCCCCAGCATTTT. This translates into CASSLQGARQPQHF.

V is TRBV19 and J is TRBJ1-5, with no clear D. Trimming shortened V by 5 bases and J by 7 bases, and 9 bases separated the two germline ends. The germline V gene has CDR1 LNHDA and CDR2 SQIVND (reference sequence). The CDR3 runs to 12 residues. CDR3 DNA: TGTGCCAGTAGTCAGAGGGCCCAGCCCCAGCATTTT. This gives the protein CASSQRAQPQHF.